This TCR beta chain was identified during a study of blood T cell repertoires in COVID-19. Each participant's cohort was designated according to participant-reported clinical history. The CDR3 runs to 15 residues. V was pared by 0 bases and J by 7 bases, with 13 bases between. Per germline, CDR1 SGHDT and CDR2 YYEEEE. Some clones are missing from TCRdb's copy, which holds only in-frame ones; the method was immunoSEQ multiplex PCR. The sample lists about 260,000 clones, about 80% seen once, with under 4.5% in the top ten. The sample was PBMCs or T cells enriched from blood (not recorded which). This clonotype was sampled from a young man with acute COVID-19. V usage is TRBV5-6 and J usage is TRBJ2-2; D unresolved. This CDR3 reads CASSLGFSGHGELFF. The CDR3 DNA follows: TGTGCCAGCAGCTTGGGATTTTCAGGCCACGGGGAGCTGTTTTTT.